This is a list of T cell receptor beta chains from one sample in a study of CXCR3-negative and CXCR3-positive naive CD8 T cells. No DNA is given; TCRdb re-called the 5' RACE reads and lists each CDR3 protein once. The sample table sets out about 130,000 distinct CDR3 sequences. The sample taken for sequencing was naive CXCR3- CD8+ T cells from blood. The origin of the receptors is a human donor in good health. Some clones in this sample may be carry-over from other donors' samples. Each CDR3 is given with its conserved first and last residue.

v_gene,j_gene,CDR3aa
TRBV7-6,TRBJ1-6,CASSPTPGINSPLHF
TRBV20-1,TRBJ2-7,CSARTRDRGLEQYF
TRBV12-3/TRBV12-4,TRBJ1-2,CASSSGTRGYTF
TRBV4-2,TRBJ2-7,CASSLRLAPTEMYEQYF
TRBV27,TRBJ1-1,CASSLSVNTEAFF
TRBV7-9,TRBJ2-7,CASSTKNYEQYF
TRBV14,TRBJ2-2,CASSLYGGNTGELFF
TRBV7-3,TRBJ2-1,CASSLTPAAGAIYNEQFF
TRBV3-1,TRBJ2-5,CASSPRRGGAVETQYF
TRBV29-1,TRBJ1-1,CSVRRDRGRDTEAFF
TRBV5-1,TRBJ1-4,CASSSATGPEREKLFF
TRBV6-5,TRBJ1-2,CASSGTVQGVGGYTF
TRBV19,TRBJ2-7,CASSIDPWSEQYF
TRBV29-1,TRBJ2-1,CSVPPHTAPEGNEQFF
TRBV14,TRBJ2-4,CASSHLGTSGEGIQYF
TRBV6-6,TRBJ2-1,CASSYRDRAYNEQFF
TRBV7-9,TRBJ2-7,CASSPSGTNYEQYF